This T cell receptor beta chain emerged from a study of control samples from healthy donors and cancer patients. The CDR3 spans 14 residues. Germline assignment: CDR1 SGDLS and CDR2 YYNGEE. The V segment lost 6 bases and the J segment 3 bases; nucleotides outside the gene matches: 8. Method: immunoSEQ multiplex PCR; TCRdb's copy keeps in-frame clones and lacks some. The table shows about 150,000 clones, with about nine tenths occurring only once. The sample taken for sequencing was blood. The origin of this receptor is a man younger than 45 in good health. This sequence joins TRBV9 and TRBJ1-2, with TRBD1 identical over 7 bases. This CDR3 is CASTIGGGDYGYTF. For the CDR3, the DNA is TGTGCCAGCACCATAGGAGGGGGCGACTATGGCTACACCTTC.